The subject of this entry is one T cell receptor (beta chain). The specificity of this receptor is unknown. Per-nucleotide qualities are absent, and no much larger clonotype sits a single base away. This sample stems from a study of beta chain features in type 1 diabetes (dated by TCRdb to 2016 to 2019). A note on the overall study: Mean age, gender distribution, total cell number and subset yield were not different between patients and healthy donors. Naive and central memory subsets were obtained from all 30 or so donors, but regulatory and stem cell-like memory subsets were isolated from only 8 patients and about 8 healthy donors. Across all samples, 90 million to 130 million sorted cells were examined, and cell number per subset correlated strongly with RNA yield. In the study, TCRB repertoires of sorted circulating CD4+ T cell subsets from recently diagnosed type 1 diabetes patients were compared with those of matched healthy donors.

Trimming removed 5 bases from V and 2 bases from J, leaving 9 bases between the germline ends. The CDR3 contains 13 residues, cysteine and phenylalanine counted. Of the read, only the CDR3 DNA is kept; its 39 bases are in frame from base 1. Based on the germline V gene, the CDR1 and CDR2 sequences are MNHEY and SVGAGI. Points the paper makes about the study in general: Sequencing cDNA rather than genomic DNA could over-represent highly expressing activated cells, although activation and CD3 levels did not differ between groups. HLA sub-analyses involved small numbers of individuals, so any influence of HLA type on TCRB rearrangement remained unresolved. Naive, central memory and regulatory TCRB repertoires appeared to be more alike among patients than among healthy donors. At VDJ recombination sites, patients with type 1 diabetes made fewer insertions and deleted more nucleotides, a pattern implying thymic rearrangement abnormalities. PCR might favor shorter templates, but patient and control samples were amplified and corrected together, so any skew would affect both groups equally. A moderate but significant shortening of TCRB CDR3 length was observed in type 1 diabetes patients in all four CD4+ subsets.

A single peripheral blood draw of approximately 120 mL on average was collected from each donor into heparinised tubes. Naive, central memory, regulatory and stem cell-like memory CD4+ T cells were sorted on a BD FACSAria II using a panel including CD45RO, CCR7, CD25, CD127, CD95 and CD27. Purity was above 95% for every sorted population. PBMCs were isolated right away by Lymphoprep density gradient centrifugation and were stained directly, without culture. To minimize batch effects, samples were stained and sorted in pairs, one healthy donor with one patient per experiment. The entire amount of isolated RNA was reverse transcribed using the High Capacity cDNA Reverse Transcription Kit, so the sequenced TCRB transcripts were expressed ones. Deep immunoSEQ sequencing was performed on naive, central memory and regulatory T cell samples, with an average of roughly 3.3 million total reads per sample. Sorted cells were lysed in RLT buffer, and RNA was extracted using DNase-treated RNeasy Micro or Mini kits according to cell number. Each cell subset was processed on its own to prevent cross-contamination, while patient and healthy donor samples were processed together. The immunoSEQ multiplex PCR was used to amplify TCRB sequences from cDNA, yielding 87-bp fragments that span the CDR3 region. Sequencing of the amplicons was performed on the Illumina HiSeq platform. In the original analysis: PCR bias was computationally corrected using synthetic template baselines, reads within Hamming distance 2 were collapsed, and singletons that could not be merged were discarded. By aligning reads against IMGT, V, D and J genes, CDR3 length, and insertions or deletions at six rearrangement sites were assigned. Within each subset, clonotype counts were normalized to sorted cell number, and only after that were true diversity and Gini coefficients computed with the tcR R package. Repertoire sharing was quantified using the overlap coefficient calculated on TCRB nucleotide sequences. TCRdb retrieved this table from immuneACCESS and kept in-frame rearrangements only. Not all clones are present; in checked studies, unresolved V genes account for under half, and no reason is known for the remainder. That table supplies the V and J calls and clone size; D and trimming were determined from the DNA. The sample table shows some 22,000 clones, and more than 60% are seen once. The top ten clones comprise around 2% of the sample.

The clonotype comes from a middle-aged woman in good health. The specimen sequenced was Tregs from blood. The cell subset or site label on this specimen signifies: regulatory CD4+ T cells. The sequence is built from TRBV6-5 and TRBJ1-2; TRBD1 could be the D gene, as 6 bases match. The base sequence is TGTGCCAGCAGTGTAACAGGGAACTATGGCTACACCTTC. The resulting protein is CASSVTGNYGYTF.